This is a list of T cell receptor beta chains from one sample in a study of blood T cell repertoires in COVID-19. The method was immunoSEQ multiplex PCR; TCRdb's version includes in-frame clones alone and lacks a portion of them. The table records around 390,000 clones, 87% of them present only once. The sequenced sample was PBMCs or T cells enriched from blood (not recorded which). The origin of the receptors is a woman aged 45-65 years who had recovered from COVID-19. Each CDR3 is given with its conserved first and last residue. A D gene is named only where the DNA matches it firmly. Clone size is stated in some rows and not others, as once, few, many or a class when expanded.

abundance	v_gene	d_gene	j_gene	CDR3nt	CDR3aa
NA	TRBV18	NA	TRBJ2-7	TGTGCCAGCTCACCACCTAAAGGCAGGGGAACCTACGAGCAGTACTTC	CASSPPKGRGTYEQYF
NA	TRBV5-1	TRBD1	TRBJ1-2	TGCGCCAGCAGCGTAGACAGGGGTGGCTACACCTTC	CASSVDRGGYTF
NA	TRBV20-1	NA	TRBJ1-1	TGCAGTGCTAGAGGGGGCACCAGGGCTTTCTTT	CSARGGTRAFF
few	TRBV18	TRBD1	TRBJ1-5	TGTGCCACGGCGGGGCAGGGGGCAAGTCAGCCCCAGCATTTT	CATAGQGASQPQHF
NA	TRBV7-2	TRBD2	TRBJ2-2	TGTGCCAGCAGCACCCAGCGGGGGTTTGGTCCCGGGGAGCTGTTTTTT	CASSTQRGFGPGELFF
NA	TRBV20-1	NA	TRBJ2-2	TGCAGTGCTAGTGCCCCCGAGGACACCGGGGAGCTGTTTTTT	CSASAPEDTGELFF
NA	TRBV27	NA	TRBJ2-3	TGTGCCAGCAGTTTATCGCTAGCGACAGATACGCAGTATTTT	CASSLSLATDTQYF
NA	TRBV19	TRBD1	TRBJ1-6	TGTGCCAGTAGAGGGGGCGCCTACTATAATTCACCCCTCCACTTT	CASRGGAYYNSPLHF
NA	TRBV4-3	NA	TRBJ1-5	TGCGCCAGCAGCCAAGAACTCAATCAGCCCCAGCATTTT	CASSQELNQPQHF
once	TRBV27	NA	TRBJ1-5	TGTGCCAGCAGTTTTCATCCCCCAGATCCCAATCAGCCCCAGCATTTT	CASSFHPPDPNQPQHF
NA	TRBV11-2	NA	TRBJ1-6	TGTGCCAGCAGCTTTGAGGATGCGTACTCACCCCTCCACTTT	CASSFEDAYSPLHF